These 24 T cell receptor beta chains were all obtained from the same sample, sequenced in a study of shared clonotypes between healthy human individuals. Some clones are missing from TCRdb's copy, which holds only in-frame ones; the method was immunoSEQ multiplex PCR. The sample lists roughly 2.2 million clones, about 92% occurring once. The sequenced sample consisted of naive CD4+ T cells from PBMCs. Regarding subset: CD45RA+ positively selected. The receptors shown here come from a man in his late teens or twenties in good health. Some clones in this sample may be carry-over from other donors' samples.

The genes are TRBV7-9 and TRBJ2-5; D gene ambiguous. CDR1 is SEHNR and CDR2 is FQNEAQ in the germline V gene (reference sequence). V lost 0 bases to trimming and J lost 6 bases, with 17 bases between them. This CDR3 has 16 amino acids. This chain's CDR3 is CASSLALPGPRQTQYF. The DNA of the CDR3 is TGTGCCAGCAGCTTAGCGCTCCCCGGGCCGCGGCAGACCCAGTACTTC. Full variable domain (remainder filled in from reference TRBV7-9 and TRBJ2-5): DTGVSQNPRHKITKRGQNVTFRCDPISEHNRLYWYRQTLGQGPEFLTYFQNEAQLEKSRLLSDRFSAERPKGSFSTLEIQRTEQGDSAMYLCASSLALPGPRQTQYFGPGTRLLVL.

V is TRBV28 and J is TRBJ1-1, with 7 nucleotides matching TRBD1. This CDR3 region has 13 residues. V dropped 6 bases and J dropped 6; count of bases not matched to a gene: 7. Germline V CDR1 and CDR2: MDHEN, SYDVKM. The CDR3 is CASRRLDRAEAFF. CDR3 coding DNA: TGTGCCAGCAGACGCCTTGACAGGGCTGAAGCTTTCTTT.

This chain joins TRBV5-4 and TRBJ2-7; 9 bases align to TRBD1. Looked up from germline, CDR1 is SGHNT and CDR2 is YYREEE (reference sequence). Germline trimming cut 4 bases from V and 1 base from J; bases unmatched to any gene: 9. There are 16 residues in the CDR3. CDR3 sequence: CASSPGGTGRSYEQYF. The CDR3 DNA sequence: TGTGCCAGCAGCCCAGGGGGGACAGGGCGTTCCTACGAGCAGTACTTC. Based on the CDR3 plus reference TRBV5-4 and TRBJ2-7, the full variable domain is ETGVTQSPTHLIKTRGQQVTLRCSSQSGHNTVSWYQQALGQGPQFIFQYYREEENGRGNFPPRFSGLQFPNYSSELNVNALELDDSALYLCASSPGGTGRSYEQYFGPGTRLTVT.

The chain couples TRBV19 to TRBJ2-3, with 11 bases matching TRBD2. The ends lost 4 bases at V and 4 bases at J; junction bases unmatched: 7. The CDR3 contains 16 residues. Germline V gene data show CDR1 as LNHDA and CDR2 as SQIVND (reference sequence). CDR3 nucleotide sequence: TGTGCCAGTAGTAAGATAGCGGGAGGGTTCGCAGATACGCAGTATTTT. This gives the protein CASSKIAGGFADTQYF.

The J gene is TRBJ2-1, the V gene TRBV2; no reliable D call. V was shortened by 6 bases and J by 5 bases, with 11 bases between the two germline ends. The CDR3 spans 13 residues. Per germline, CDR1 SNHLY and CDR2 FYNNEI. CDR3 DNA: TGTGCCAGCAGCGACGAGGTGGACAATGAGCAGTTCTTC. This translates into CASSDEVDNEQFF.

The chain combines TRBV7-9 with TRBJ1-1; TRBD1 might be the D (6 bases). The CDR3 extends over 13 amino acids. With 5 bases removed from V and 3 bases from J, the gap between germline ends came to 10 bases. The germline V gene has CDR1 SEHNR and CDR2 FQNEAQ (reference sequence). CDR3 nucleotide sequence: TGTGCCAGCAGCCGGGGGACACACACTGAAGCTTTCTTT. Translation gives CASSRGTHTEAFF. The entire variable domain, with the rest obtained from reference TRBV7-9 and TRBJ1-1, is as follows: DTGVSQNPRHKITKRGQNVTFRCDPISEHNRLYWYRQTLGQGPEFLTYFQNEAQLEKSRLLSDRFSAERPKGSFSTLEIQRTEQGDSAMYLCASSRGTHTEAFFGQGTRLTVV.

With respect to this clone: The junction does not match germline at one end; this may be a read error. This chain connects TRBV6-5 to TRBJ1-4; 8 bases align to TRBD1. Germline CDR1 is MNHEY and CDR2 is SVGAGI. This CDR3 spans 16 amino acids. CDR3 amino acids: CASSHSDRAGEEKLFF. The CDR3 DNA sequence: TGTGCCAGCAGTCACTCGGACAGGGCGGGTGAGGAAAAACTGTTTTTT.

The CDR3 DNA is TGCGCCAGCAGCTTGGAAACTAGGAGAAGGGGGACAGATACGCAGTATTTT. Encoded protein: CASSLETRRRGTDTQYF. The chain carries TRBV5-1 and TRBJ2-3; D might be TRBD1 (6 bases). The germline CDR1 and CDR2 sequences are SGHRS and YFSETQ. This CDR3 has 17 amino acids. The V end was cut by 0 bases, the J end by 3 bases, with 17 bases between.

The chain uses TRBV5-6 and TRBJ2-7, with a possible D match to TRBD1 (5 bases). Germline loops: CDR1 SGHDT, CDR2 YYEEEE. V was cut by 4 bases and J by 2 bases, with 10 bases left in between. This CDR3 has 13 residues. CDR3 in amino acids: CASSPQGPYEQYF. The DNA of the CDR3 is TGTGCCAGCAGCCCGCAGGGTCCCTACGAGCAGTACTTC.

The rearrangement links TRBV7-9 to TRBJ2-7, with 8 bases identical to TRBD1. With V trimmed by 5 bases and J by 0 bases, 3 bases remained unmatched. The CDR3 spans 14 residues. The germline V gene encodes CDR1 SEHNR and CDR2 FQNEAQ (reference sequence). The DNA of the CDR3 is TGTGCCAGCAGCAACGACAGGGGCTCCTACGAGCAGTACTTC. Its protein is CASSNDRGSYEQYF.

The rearrangement joins TRBV15 to TRBJ2-5; D may correspond to TRBD1 or TRBD2 (7 bases each). There are 18 residues in the CDR3. CDR1 and CDR2 from the germline V gene are LNHNV and YYDKDF (reference sequence). Trimming took 0 bases from V and 5 from J, leaving 22 bases between them. The CDR3 bases are TGTGCCACCAGCAGAGATCGCGGCGGGAGAGGGGGCGGGGAGACCCAGTACTTC. As protein: CATSRDRGGRGGGETQYF. The complete variable domain, with remaining parts taken from reference TRBV15 and TRBJ2-5, reads DAMVIQNPRYQVTQFGKPVTLSCSQTLNHNVMYWYQQKSSQAPKLLFHYYDKDFNNEADTPDNFQSRRPNTSFCFLDIRSPGLGDTAMYLCATSRDRGGRGGGETQYFGPGTRLLVL.

This clone was observed a single time. The rearrangement joins TRBV6-5 to TRBJ1-2; no firm D call. CDR3 length: 13 residues. The V gene's germline CDR1 is MNHEY and CDR2 SVGAGI. V was clipped by 2 bases and J by 8 bases, with 12 bases between them. CDR3: CASSYQPGRGYTF. The DNA of the CDR3 is TGTGCCAGCAGTTACCAGCCCGGTCGGGGCTACACCTTC.

In this sample, this clone turned up once. The genes are TRBV19 and TRBJ2-4; no firm D call. CDR3 size: 14 residues. Germline CDR1 is LNHDA and CDR2 is SQIVND (reference sequence). V was cut by 3 bases and J by 8 bases, with 14 bases left in between. The CDR3 region is CASSIRTVEDIQYF. The CDR3 nucleotides read TGTGCCAGTAGTATTAGGACGGTAGAGGACATTCAGTACTTC. The variable domain in full, with the rest retrieved from reference TRBV19 and TRBJ2-4, is DGGITQSPKYLFRKEGQNVTLSCEQNLNHDAMYWYRQDPGQGLRLIYYSQIVNDFQKGDIAEGYSVSREKKESFPLTVTSAQKNPTAFYLCASSIRTVEDIQYFGAGTRLSVL.

V is TRBV6-1 and J is TRBJ2-5; D is uncertain. CDR1 and CDR2 from the germline V gene are MNHNS and SASEGT. Trimming removed 3 bases at V and 5 bases at J, with 16 bases between. CDR3 size: 15 residues. The CDR3 bases are TGTGCCAGCAGTGACTCTCGGTTGCCTGGGGAGACCCAGTACTTC. Its protein product is CASSDSRLPGETQYF.

This chain joins TRBV28 and TRBJ2-7; D ambiguous. V shed 3 bases and J shed 3 bases, with 9 bases lying between them. CDR1 and CDR2 from the germline V gene are MDHEN and SYDVKM. This CDR3 is built from 13 residues. CDR3 sequence: CASSFDLSYEQYF. CDR3 DNA sequence: TGTGCCAGCAGTTTTGATTTAAGCTACGAGCAGTACTTC.

The gene calls are TRBV2 and TRBJ1-5, with D hard to call. In germline, CDR1 is SNHLY, CDR2 FYNNEI. Trimming removed 8 bases from V and 10 bases from J, with 9 bases in between. CDR3 length equals 10 residues. The CDR3 nucleotides are TGTGCCAGCGGCCCTCCTCCCCAGCATTTT. Translating it yields CASGPPPQHF.

CDR3 coding DNA: TGTGCCAGCAGGTATACAGCAGGGGCGAACACTGAAGCTTTCTTT. The encoded protein is CASRYTAGANTEAFF. The chain is built from TRBV4-2 and TRBJ1-1, with TRBD1 as a possible D gene (6 bases). Germline CDR1 LGHNA, CDR2 YNFKEQ. The V end was cut by 6 bases, the J end by 1 base, with 15 bases between. The CDR3 loop spans 15 amino acids.

The chain has TRBV5-1 and TRBJ2-2, with 9 bases matching TRBD1. Germline loops: CDR1 SGHRS, CDR2 YFSETQ. This CDR3 is 16 amino acids long. Unmatched junction bases numbered 8, after V lost 7 bases and J lost 1 base. The CDR3 loop reads CASSQQGQGNTGELFF. The CDR3, as DNA: TGCGCCAGCTCTCAGCAGGGACAGGGGAACACCGGGGAGCTGTTTTTT.

CDR3 loop: CASSATGTPGRDTEAFF. For the CDR3, the DNA is TGCGCCAGCAGCGCCACCGGGACACCGGGACGGGACACTGAAGCTTTCTTT. V and J are TRBV5-1 and TRBJ1-1, with a possible D match to TRBD1 (6 bases). V lost 4 bases and J lost 3, with 22 bases in between. The CDR3 is 17 amino acids. From germline, CDR1 is SGHRS and CDR2 YFSETQ.

Comments on this clone: Other DNA sequences within the sample encode an identical CDR3. The gene calls are TRBV11-3 and TRBJ2-1, with unresolved D. The CDR3 runs 12 residues. The ends were cut back, 1 base at V and 5 bases at J, with 3 bases in the middle. Per the germline V gene, CDR1 is SGHNT and CDR2 is YENEEA. CDR3 residues: CASSLGDNEQFF. The CDR3 coding sequence is TGTGCCAGCAGCTTAGGGGACAATGAGCAGTTCTTC.

V is TRBV7-3 and J is TRBJ2-5, with a tentative D call TRBD1 (7 bases). The ends were cut back, 0 bases at V and 2 bases at J, with 10 bases in the middle. The V gene's germline CDR1 is SGHTA and CDR2 FQGTGA. The CDR3 spans 15 residues. CDR3 nucleotides: TGTGCCAGCAGCTTAACGACAGGGACTCAAGAGACCCAGTACTTC. It encodes CASSLTTGTQETQYF.

On this clone: At the DNA level, this CDR3 is encoded by other sequences in the same sample as well. This chain joins TRBV7-2 and TRBJ2-7; D call uncertain. This CDR3 has 14 amino acids. Germline V CDR1 and CDR2: SGHTA, FQGNSA. V lost 3 bases and J 1 base, leaving 10 bases between the germline ends. The CDR3 reads CASSLERFSYEQYF. CDR3 DNA: TGTGCCAGCAGCTTGGAGCGATTTTCCTACGAGCAGTACTTC.

The chain combines TRBV28 with TRBJ2-2, with a possible D match to TRBD2 (6 bases). The CDR3 spans 15 residues. The V and J ends lost 9 bases and 2 bases respectively, with 16 bases between them. The germline V gene has CDR1 MDHEN and CDR2 SYDVKM. The CDR3 spells CASRNVGGNTGELFF. CDR3 DNA sequence: TGTGCCAGTAGAAATGTGGGAGGAAACACCGGGGAGCTGTTTTTT.

This chain connects TRBV6-5 to TRBJ1-2; D uncertain. The length of the CDR3 is 14 residues. V was cut by 6 bases and J by 3 bases, with 14 bases left in between. Germline V lookup: CDR1 MNHEY, CDR2 SVGAGI. CDR3 protein: CASSPTATHYGYTF. In DNA, the CDR3 is TGTGCCAGCAGCCCTACAGCTACCCACTATGGCTACACCTTC.